This T cell receptor (beta chain) was found in a study of shared clonotypes between healthy human individuals. Across the study: Three plates each covered CD4 naive and memory; CD8 naive two, CD8 memory one.

Donors were Caucasian adults residing in Nashville, Tennessee, USA. Both subsets, CD45RA+ naive and CD45RA-negative memory, were split from the CD4+ cells. The V gene's germline CDR1 is SGHDT and CDR2 YYEEEE. V lost 2 bases to trimming and J lost 0 bases; unmatched junction nucleotides: 12. This CDR3 is built from 18 residues. Sequencing used immunoSEQ multiplex PCR; TCRdb keeps in-frame clones, though not all of them. There are over 950,000 clones in the sample; 77% occur only once, and roughly 0.83% lies in the top ten. This receptor was taken from a man aged 18 to 30 in good health. Some clones in this sample may be carry-over from other donors' samples. Specimen: memory CD4+ T cells from PBMCs. Subset defined: CD45RA-negative fraction. The chain uses TRBV5-6 and TRBJ1-2, with TRBD1 matching over 8 bases. The CDR3 loop is CASSFLGRRGPANYGYTF. The CDR3 DNA follows: TGTGCCAGCAGCTTTTTGGGGCGCAGGGGGCCTGCTAACTATGGCTACACCTTC.